This T cell receptor (beta chain) was identified during a study of control samples from healthy donors and cancer patients. CDR3 length: 13 residues. Germline lookup yields CDR1 LNHDA and CDR2 SQIVND (reference sequence). The V and J ends lost 6 bases and 4 bases respectively, with 13 bases between them. Data came from immunoSEQ multiplex PCR; TCRdb stores just in-frame clones and leaves some out. The sample lists some 140,000 clones, around 95% occurring once. V gene TRBV19 combines with J gene TRBJ2-7; either TRBD1 or TRBD2 may supply D (5 bases each). This TCR came from a man aged 35-49 years in good health. The sample taken for sequencing was blood. The CDR3 region is CASSTRGPYEQYF. DNA for the CDR3: TGTGCCAGTAGCACTAGGGGTCCATACGAGCAGTACTTC.